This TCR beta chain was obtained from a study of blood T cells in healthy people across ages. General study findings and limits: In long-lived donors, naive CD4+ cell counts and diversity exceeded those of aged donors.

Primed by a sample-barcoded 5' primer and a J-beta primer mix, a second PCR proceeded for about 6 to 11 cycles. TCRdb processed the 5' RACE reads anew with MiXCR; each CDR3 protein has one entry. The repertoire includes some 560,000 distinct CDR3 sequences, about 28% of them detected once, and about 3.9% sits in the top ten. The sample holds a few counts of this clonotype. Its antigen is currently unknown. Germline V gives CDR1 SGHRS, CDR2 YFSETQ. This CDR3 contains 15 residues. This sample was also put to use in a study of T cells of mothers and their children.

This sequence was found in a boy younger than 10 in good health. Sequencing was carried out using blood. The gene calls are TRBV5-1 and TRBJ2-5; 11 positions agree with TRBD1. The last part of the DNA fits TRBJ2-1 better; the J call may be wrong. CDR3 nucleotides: TGCGCCAGCAGCGACTGGGACAGGGGGGGGCATGAGCAGTTCTTC. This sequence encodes CASSDWDRGGHEQFF.